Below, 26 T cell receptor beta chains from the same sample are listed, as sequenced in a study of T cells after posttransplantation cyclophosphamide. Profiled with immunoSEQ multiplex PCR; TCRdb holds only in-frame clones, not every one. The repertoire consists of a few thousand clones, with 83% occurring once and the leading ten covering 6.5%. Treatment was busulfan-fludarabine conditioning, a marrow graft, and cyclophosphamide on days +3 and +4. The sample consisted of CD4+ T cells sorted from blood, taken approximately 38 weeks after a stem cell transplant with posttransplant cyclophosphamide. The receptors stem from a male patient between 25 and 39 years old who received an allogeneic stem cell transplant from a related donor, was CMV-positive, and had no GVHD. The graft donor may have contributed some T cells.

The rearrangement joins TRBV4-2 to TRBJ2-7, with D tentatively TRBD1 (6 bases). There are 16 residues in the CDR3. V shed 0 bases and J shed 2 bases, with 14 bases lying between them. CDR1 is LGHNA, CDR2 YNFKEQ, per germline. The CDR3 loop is CASSQDPTGIAYEQYF. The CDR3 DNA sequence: TGTGCCAGCAGCCAAGACCCAACAGGGATCGCCTACGAGCAGTACTTC.

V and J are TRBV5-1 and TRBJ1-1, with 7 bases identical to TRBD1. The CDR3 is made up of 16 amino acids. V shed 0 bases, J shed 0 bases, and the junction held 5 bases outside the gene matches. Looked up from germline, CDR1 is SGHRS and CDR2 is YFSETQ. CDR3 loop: CASSLASTGLNTEAFF. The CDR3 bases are TGCGCCAGCAGCTTGGCCTCGACAGGGTTGAACACTGAAGCTTTCTTT.

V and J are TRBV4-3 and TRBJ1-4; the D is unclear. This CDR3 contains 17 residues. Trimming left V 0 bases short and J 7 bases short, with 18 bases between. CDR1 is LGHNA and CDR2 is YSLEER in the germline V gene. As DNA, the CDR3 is TGCGCCAGCAGCCAAGAAACCCCCGGGTCCGGGAGTGAAAAACTGTTTTTT. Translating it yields CASSQETPGSGSEKLFF.

In DNA, the CDR3 is TGTGCCATCCTGCCAGGGGGTTTGTACACTGAAGCTTTCTTT. It specifies CAILPGGLYTEAFF. The J gene is TRBJ1-1, the V gene TRBV6-6, with TRBD1 identical over 7 bases. Trimming took 10 bases from V and 3 from J; bases not matched to a gene: 11. The CDR3 runs to 14 residues. Germline V gives CDR1 MNHNY, CDR2 SVGAGI (reference sequence).

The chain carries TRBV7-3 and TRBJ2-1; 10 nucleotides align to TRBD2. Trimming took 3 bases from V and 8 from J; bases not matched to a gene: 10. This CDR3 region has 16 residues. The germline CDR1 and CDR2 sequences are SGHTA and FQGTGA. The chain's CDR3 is CASSLTSGPPADEQFF. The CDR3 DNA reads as TGTGCCAGCAGCTTGACTAGCGGGCCGCCGGCGGATGAGCAGTTCTTC.

The CDR3 here is CASSLGVGNQPQHF. DNA of the CDR3: TGTGCCAGCAGCTTAGGTGTAGGCAATCAGCCCCAGCATTTT. The gene calls are TRBV11-2 and TRBJ1-5; D not certain. The germline V gene has CDR1 SGHAT and CDR2 FQNNGV. The CDR3 is 14 amino acids. Trimming removed 1 base at V and 2 bases at J, with 6 bases between.

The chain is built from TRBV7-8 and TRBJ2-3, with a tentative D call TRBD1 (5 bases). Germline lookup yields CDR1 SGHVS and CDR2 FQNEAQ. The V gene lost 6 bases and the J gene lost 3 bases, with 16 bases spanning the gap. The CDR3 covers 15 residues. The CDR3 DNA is TGTGCCAGCAGTCCCTTGGGGCCTGGTACAGATACGCAGTATTTT. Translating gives CASSPLGPGTDTQYF.

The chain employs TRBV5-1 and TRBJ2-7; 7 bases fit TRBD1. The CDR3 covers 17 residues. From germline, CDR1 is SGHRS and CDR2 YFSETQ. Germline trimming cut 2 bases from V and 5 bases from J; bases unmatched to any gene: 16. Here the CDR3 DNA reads TGCGCCAGCAGCTTACGGACAGGCGTCAGTTTTGCAGACGAGCAGTACTTC. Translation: CASSLRTGVSFADEQYF.

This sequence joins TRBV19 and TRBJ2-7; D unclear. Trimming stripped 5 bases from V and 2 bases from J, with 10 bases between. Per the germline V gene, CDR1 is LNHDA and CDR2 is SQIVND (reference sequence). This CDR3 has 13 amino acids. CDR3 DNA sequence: TGTGCCAGTAGTCCCGGAGTGCCCTACGAGCAGTACTTC. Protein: CASSPGVPYEQYF.

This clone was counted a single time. CDR3 sequence (DNA): TGTGCCACCAGCAGAGATACCAGGGGCTACAATGAGCAGTTCTTC. It translates to CATSRDTRGYNEQFF. The chain links TRBV15 to TRBJ2-1; TRBD1 might be the D (6 bases). The V gene's germline CDR1 is LNHNV and CDR2 YYDKDF (reference sequence). V shed 0 bases and J shed 3 bases, with 9 bases lying between them. The CDR3 covers 15 residues.

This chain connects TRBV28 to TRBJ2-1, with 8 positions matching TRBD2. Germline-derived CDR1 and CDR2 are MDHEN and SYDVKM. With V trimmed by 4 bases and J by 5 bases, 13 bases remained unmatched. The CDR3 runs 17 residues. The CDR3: CASSSGLAAGVHNEQFF. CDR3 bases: TGTGCCAGCAGTTCAGGACTAGCCGCTGGGGTTCACAATGAGCAGTTCTTC.

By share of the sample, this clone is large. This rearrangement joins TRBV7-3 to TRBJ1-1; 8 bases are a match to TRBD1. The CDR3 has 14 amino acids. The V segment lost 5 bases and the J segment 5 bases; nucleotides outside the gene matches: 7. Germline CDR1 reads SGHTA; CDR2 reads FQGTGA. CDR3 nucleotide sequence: TGTGCCAGCAGCGACAGGGGTGATAGGACTGAAGCTTTCTTT. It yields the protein CASSDRGDRTEAFF.

The CDR3: CASSQDALGALPGLPHYEQYF. CDR3 bases: TGCGCCAGCAGCCAAGATGCTTTAGGGGCATTACCGGGTCTCCCCCACTACGAGCAGTACTTC. V and J are TRBV4-3 and TRBJ2-7; D perhaps matches TRBD1 (5 bases). V was cut by 0 bases and J by 3 bases, with 30 bases left in between. CDR1 and CDR2 (germline): LGHNA, YSLEER. The CDR3 covers 21 residues.

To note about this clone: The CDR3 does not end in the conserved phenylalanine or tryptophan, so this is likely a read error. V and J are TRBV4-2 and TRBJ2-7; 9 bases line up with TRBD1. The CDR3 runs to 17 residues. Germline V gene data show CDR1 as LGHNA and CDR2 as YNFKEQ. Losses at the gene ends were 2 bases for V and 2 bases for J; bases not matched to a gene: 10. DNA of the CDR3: TGTGCCAGCAGCCAAACCATGGGCACAGGGGGCGCCTACGAGCAGTACCTC. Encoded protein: CASSQTMGTGGAYEQYL.

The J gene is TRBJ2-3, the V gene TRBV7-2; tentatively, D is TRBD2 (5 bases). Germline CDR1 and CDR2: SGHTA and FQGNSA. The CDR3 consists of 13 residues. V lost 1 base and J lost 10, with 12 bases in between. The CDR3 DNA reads TGTGCCAGCAGCTTAGAACCCTCCGGGGCGCAGTATTTT. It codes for CASSLEPSGAQYF.

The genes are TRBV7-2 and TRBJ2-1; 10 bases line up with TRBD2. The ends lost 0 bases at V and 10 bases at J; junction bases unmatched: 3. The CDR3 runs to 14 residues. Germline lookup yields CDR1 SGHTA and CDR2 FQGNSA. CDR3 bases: TGTGCCAGCAGCTTAGCGCTGACTAGCGGGGAGCAGTTCTTC. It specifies CASSLALTSGEQFF.

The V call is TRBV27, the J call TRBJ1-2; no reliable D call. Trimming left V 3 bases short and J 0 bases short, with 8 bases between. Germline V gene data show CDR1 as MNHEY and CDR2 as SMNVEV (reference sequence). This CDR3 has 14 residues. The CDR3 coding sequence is TGTGCCAGCAGTTTTTCGAGTACTAACTATGGCTACACCTTC. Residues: CASSFSSTNYGYTF.

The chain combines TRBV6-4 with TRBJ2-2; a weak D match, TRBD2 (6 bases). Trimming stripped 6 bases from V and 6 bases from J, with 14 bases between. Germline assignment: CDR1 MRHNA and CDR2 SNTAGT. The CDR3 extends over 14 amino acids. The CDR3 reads CASRVLASAGELFF. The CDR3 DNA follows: TGTGCCAGCAGAGTCCTAGCGAGCGCCGGGGAGCTGTTTTTT.

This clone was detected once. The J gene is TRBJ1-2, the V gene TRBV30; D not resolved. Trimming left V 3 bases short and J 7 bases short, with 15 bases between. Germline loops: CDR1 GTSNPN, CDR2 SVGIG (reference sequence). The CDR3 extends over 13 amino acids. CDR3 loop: CAWSKRARVGYTF. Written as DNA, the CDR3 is TGTGCCTGGAGCAAACGAGCCCGGGTTGGCTACACCTTC. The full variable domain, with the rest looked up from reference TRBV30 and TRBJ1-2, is SQTIHQWPATLVQPVGSPLSLECTVEGTSNPNLYWYRQAAGRGLQLLFYSVGIGQISSEVPQNLSASRPQDRQFILSSKKLLLSDSGFYLCAWSKRARVGYTFGSGTRLTVV.

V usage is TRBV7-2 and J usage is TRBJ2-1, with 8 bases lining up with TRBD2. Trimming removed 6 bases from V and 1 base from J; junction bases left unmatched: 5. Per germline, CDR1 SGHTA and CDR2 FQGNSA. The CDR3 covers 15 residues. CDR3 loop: CASSRSGTSYNEQFF. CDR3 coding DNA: TGTGCCAGCAGTCGTAGCGGGACTTCCTACAATGAGCAGTTCTTC. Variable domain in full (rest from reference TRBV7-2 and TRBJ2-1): GAGVSQSPSNKVTEKGKDVELRCDPISGHTALYWYRQSLGQGLEFLIYFQGNSAPDKSGLPSDRFSAERTGGSVSTLTIQRTQQEDSAVYLCASSRSGTSYNEQFFGPGTRLTVL.

For the CDR3, the DNA is TGTGCCAGCAGTGACGGCCAGCGGGGGGGCCCAGATACGCAGTATTTT. Residues: CASSDGQRGGPDTQYF. The rearrangement joins TRBV2 to TRBJ2-3; 10 bases map to TRBD2. The junction had 7 bases not matched to a gene; V was cut back by 3 bases and J by 4 bases. The CDR3 contains 16 residues. Germline V gives CDR1 SNHLY, CDR2 FYNNEI. Based on the CDR3 plus reference TRBV2 and TRBJ2-3, the full variable domain is EPEVTQTPSHQVTQMGQEVILRCVPISNHLYFYWYRQILGQKVEFLVSFYNNEISEKSEIFDDQFSVERPDGSNFTLKIRSTKLEDSAMYFCASSDGQRGGPDTQYFGPGTRLTVL.

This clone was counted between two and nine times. DNA for the CDR3: TGCGCCAGCAGCTTGGCCGACAGTCCCTCCTACGAGCAGTACTTC. This encodes CASSLADSPSYEQYF. This rearrangement joins TRBV5-1 to TRBJ2-7, with TRBD1 as a possible D gene (5 bases). The CDR3 is made up of 15 amino acids. The V end was cut by 0 bases, the J end by 0 bases, with 10 bases between. Germline V lookup: CDR1 SGHRS, CDR2 YFSETQ.

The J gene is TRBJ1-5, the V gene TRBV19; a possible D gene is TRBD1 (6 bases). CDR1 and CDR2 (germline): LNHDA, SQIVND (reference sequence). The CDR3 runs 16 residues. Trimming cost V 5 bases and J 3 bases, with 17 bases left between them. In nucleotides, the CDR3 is TGTGCCAGTAGTTTTCAGGACAGTACGTACAATCAGCCCCAGCATTTT. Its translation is CASSFQDSTYNQPQHF.

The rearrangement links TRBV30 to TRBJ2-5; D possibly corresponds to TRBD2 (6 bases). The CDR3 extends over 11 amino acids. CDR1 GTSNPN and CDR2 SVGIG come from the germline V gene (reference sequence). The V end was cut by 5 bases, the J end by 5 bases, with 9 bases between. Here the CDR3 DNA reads TGTGCCTGGCTAGCGACGGAGACCCAGTACTTC. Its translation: CAWLATETQYF. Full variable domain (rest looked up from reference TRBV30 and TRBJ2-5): SQTIHQWPATLVQPVGSPLSLECTVEGTSNPNLYWYRQAAGRGLQLLFYSVGIGQISSEVPQNLSASRPQDRQFILSSKKLLLSDSGFYLCAWLATETQYFGPGTRLLVL.

CDR3 DNA sequence: TGTGCCAGCAGGCCCGTGGGGGGTATCTATGGCTACACCTTC. It yields the protein CASRPVGGIYGYTF. The gene calls are TRBV7-9 and TRBJ1-2, with D tentatively TRBD1 (5 bases). The CDR3 spans 14 residues. V dropped 6 bases and J dropped 4 bases, with 15 bases sitting between them. CDR1 SEHNR and CDR2 FQNEAQ come from the germline V gene (reference sequence).

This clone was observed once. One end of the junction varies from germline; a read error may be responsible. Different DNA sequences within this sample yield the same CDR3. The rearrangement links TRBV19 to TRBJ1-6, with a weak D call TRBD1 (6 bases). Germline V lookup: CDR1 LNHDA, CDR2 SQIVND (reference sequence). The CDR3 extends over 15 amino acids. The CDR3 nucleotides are TGCGCCAGTAGTATGGCTGGGGGCAGGAATTCACCCCTCCACTTT. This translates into CASSMAGGRNSPLHF. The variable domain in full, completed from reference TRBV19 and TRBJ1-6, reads DGGITQSPKYLFRKEGQNVTLSCEQNLNHDAMYWYRQDPGQGLRLIYYSQIVNDFQKGDIAEGYSVSREKKESFPLTVTSAQKNPTAFYLCASSMAGGRNSPLHFGNGTRLTVT.